In this sample, the clone carrying this TCR beta chain turned up a few times. The antigen remains undetermined. Researchers took RNA transcripts and amplified the TCR beta CDR3 regions from them. A first-round RT-PCR of the TCR CDR3 used the HTBI primer set. TCRdb used MiXCR to reprocess the multiplex PCR reads, holding one entry per CDR3 protein. The table lists some 600,000 distinct CDR3 sequences, roughly 14% of them singletons. The V end was cut by 0 bases, the J end by 0 bases, with 9 bases between. CDR3 length: 15 residues. Germline V gene lookup returns CDR1 MNHEY and CDR2 SVGAGI. The sample belongs to a study of T cells in Graves' hyperthyroidism and ophthalmopathy. The study's findings and limits: In simple terms, a model built on 13 V-J features told ophthalmopathy apart from stable hyperthyroidism.

The chain combines TRBV6-5 with TRBJ2-7, with D perhaps TRBD1 (6 bases). This receptor was obtained from a woman in her twenties or thirties with Graves' hyperthyroidism that later progressed to Graves' ophthalmopathy. Sequenced: blood. CDR3 bases: TGTGCCAGCAGTTACTCATTCAGGGGCTCCTACGAGCAGTACTTC. Residues: CASSYSFRGSYEQYF.